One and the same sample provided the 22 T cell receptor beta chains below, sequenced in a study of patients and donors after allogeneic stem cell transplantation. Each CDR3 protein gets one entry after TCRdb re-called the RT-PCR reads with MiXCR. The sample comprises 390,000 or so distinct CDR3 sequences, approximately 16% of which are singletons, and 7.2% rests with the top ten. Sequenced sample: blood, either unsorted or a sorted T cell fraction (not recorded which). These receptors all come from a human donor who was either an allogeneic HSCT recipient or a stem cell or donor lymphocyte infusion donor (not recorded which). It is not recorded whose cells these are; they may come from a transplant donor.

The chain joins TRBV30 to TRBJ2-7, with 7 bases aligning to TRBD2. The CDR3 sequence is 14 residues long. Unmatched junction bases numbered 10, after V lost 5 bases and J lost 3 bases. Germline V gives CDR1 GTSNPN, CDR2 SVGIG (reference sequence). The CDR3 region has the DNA TGTGCCTGGGGAGAGGGAGGGATAGGCTACGAGCAGTACTTC. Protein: CAWGEGGIGYEQYF.

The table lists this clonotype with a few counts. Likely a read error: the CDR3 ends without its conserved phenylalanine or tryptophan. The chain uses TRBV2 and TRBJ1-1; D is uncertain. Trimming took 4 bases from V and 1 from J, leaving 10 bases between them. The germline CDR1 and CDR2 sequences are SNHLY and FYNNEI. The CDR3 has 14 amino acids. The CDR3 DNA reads TGTGCCAGCAGTGTCCGACGGGGGAACACTGAAGCTTTCTTG. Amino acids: CASSVRRGNTEAFL.

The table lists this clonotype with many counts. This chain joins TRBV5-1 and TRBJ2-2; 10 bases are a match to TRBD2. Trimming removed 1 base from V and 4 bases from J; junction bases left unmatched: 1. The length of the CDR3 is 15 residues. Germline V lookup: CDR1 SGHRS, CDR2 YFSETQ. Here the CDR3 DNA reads TGCGCCAGCAGCTTGACTAGCGGGGCCACCGGGGAGCTGTTTTTT. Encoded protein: CASSLTSGATGELFF.

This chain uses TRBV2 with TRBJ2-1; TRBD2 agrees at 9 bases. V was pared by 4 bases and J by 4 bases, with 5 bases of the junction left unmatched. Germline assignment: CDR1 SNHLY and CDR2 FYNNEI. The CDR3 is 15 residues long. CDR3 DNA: TGTGCCAGCAGTGCACGACTAGCGGAATACAATGAGCAGTTCTTC. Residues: CASSARLAEYNEQFF.

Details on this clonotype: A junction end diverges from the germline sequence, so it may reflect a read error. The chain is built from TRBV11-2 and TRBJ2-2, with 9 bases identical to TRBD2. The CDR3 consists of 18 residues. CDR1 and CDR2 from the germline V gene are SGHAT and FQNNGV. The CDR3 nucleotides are TGTGCCAGCACCTTAGAATTAGCGGGGGCTTTGAACACCGGGGAGCTGTTTTTT. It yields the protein CASTLELAGALNTGELFF.

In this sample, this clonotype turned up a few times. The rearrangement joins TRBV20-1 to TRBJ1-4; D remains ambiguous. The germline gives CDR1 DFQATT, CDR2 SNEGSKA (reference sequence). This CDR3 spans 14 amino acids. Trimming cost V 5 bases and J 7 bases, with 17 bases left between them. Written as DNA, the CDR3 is TGCAGTGCTCGCGGTGGGCCGCTTGGTGAAAAACTGTTTTTT. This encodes CSARGGPLGEKLFF.

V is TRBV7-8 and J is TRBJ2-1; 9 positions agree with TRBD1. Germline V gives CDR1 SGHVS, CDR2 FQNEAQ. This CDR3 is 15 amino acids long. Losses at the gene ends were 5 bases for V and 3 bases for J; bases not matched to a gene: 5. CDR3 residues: CASSRPDRGYNEQFF. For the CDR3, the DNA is TGTGCCAGCAGCCGTCCGGACAGGGGCTACAATGAGCAGTTCTTC.

The CDR3 DNA follows: TGTGCCAGCAGCTTGGCCGGGATCTCCTACGAGCAGTACTTC. Residues: CASSLAGISYEQYF. J is TRBJ2-7 and V is TRBV7-9; possible D gene TRBD2, 5 bases. Deletions cut 3 bases from V and 0 bases from J, with 9 bases between. Germline assignment: CDR1 SEHNR and CDR2 FQNEAQ (reference sequence). The CDR3 runs to 14 residues.

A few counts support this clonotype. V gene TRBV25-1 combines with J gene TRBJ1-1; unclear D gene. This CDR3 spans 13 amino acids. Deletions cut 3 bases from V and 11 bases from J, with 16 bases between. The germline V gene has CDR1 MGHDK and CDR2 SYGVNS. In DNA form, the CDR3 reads TGTGCCAGCAGTGATCCGGCGGTTAGAACGGCTTTCTTT. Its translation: CASSDPAVRTAFF.

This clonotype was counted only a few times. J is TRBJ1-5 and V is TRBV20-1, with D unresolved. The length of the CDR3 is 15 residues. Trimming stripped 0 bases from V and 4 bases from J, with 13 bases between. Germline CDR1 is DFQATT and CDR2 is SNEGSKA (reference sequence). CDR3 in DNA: TGCAGTGCTAGAGATGGAGGGAAGGGAAATCAGCCCCAGCATTTT. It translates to CSARDGGKGNQPQHF.

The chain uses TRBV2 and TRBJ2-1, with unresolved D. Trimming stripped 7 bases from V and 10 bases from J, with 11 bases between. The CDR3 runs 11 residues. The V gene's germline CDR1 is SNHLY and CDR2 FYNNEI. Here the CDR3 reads CASTPVREQFF. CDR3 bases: TGTGCCAGCACCCCAGTCAGAGAGCAGTTCTTC.

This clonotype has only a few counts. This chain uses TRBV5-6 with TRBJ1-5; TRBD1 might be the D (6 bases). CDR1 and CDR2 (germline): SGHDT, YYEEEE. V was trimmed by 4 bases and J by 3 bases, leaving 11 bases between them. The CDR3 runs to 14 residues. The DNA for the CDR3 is TGTGCCAGCAGCCCCGGACAGAACAATCAGCCCCAGCATTTT. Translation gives CASSPGQNNQPQHF.

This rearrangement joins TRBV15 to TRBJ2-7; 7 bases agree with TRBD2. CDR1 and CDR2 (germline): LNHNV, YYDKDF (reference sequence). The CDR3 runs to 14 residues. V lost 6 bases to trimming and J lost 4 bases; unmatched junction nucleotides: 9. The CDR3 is CATRPTAGDYEQYF. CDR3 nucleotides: TGTGCCACCAGACCGACGGCGGGAGATTACGAGCAGTACTTC.

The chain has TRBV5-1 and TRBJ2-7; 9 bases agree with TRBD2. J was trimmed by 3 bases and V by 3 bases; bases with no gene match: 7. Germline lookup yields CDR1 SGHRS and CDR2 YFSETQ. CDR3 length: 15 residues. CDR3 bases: TGCGCCAGCAGCTCGGGGTCTAGCGGGGTCTACGAGCAGTACTTC. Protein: CASSSGSSGVYEQYF.

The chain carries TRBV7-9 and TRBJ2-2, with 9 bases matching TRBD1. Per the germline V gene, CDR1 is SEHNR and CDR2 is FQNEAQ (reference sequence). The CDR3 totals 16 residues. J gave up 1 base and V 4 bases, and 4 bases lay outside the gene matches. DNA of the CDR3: TGTGCCAGCAGCTCCCCGGGACAGGGGAACACCGGGGAGCTGTTTTTT. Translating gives CASSSPGQGNTGELFF.

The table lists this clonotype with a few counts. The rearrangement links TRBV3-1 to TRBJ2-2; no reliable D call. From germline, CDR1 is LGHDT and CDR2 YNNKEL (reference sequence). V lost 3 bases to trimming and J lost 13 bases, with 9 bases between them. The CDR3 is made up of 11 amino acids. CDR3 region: CASSQETRLFF. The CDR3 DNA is TGTGCCAGCAGCCAGGAAACAAGGCTGTTTTTT. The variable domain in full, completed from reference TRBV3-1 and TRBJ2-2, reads DTAVSQTPKYLVTQMGNDKSIKCEQNLGHDTMYWYKQDSKKFLKIMFSYNNKELIINETVPNRFSPKSPDKAHLNLHINSLELGDSAVYFCASSQETRLFFGEGSRLTVL.

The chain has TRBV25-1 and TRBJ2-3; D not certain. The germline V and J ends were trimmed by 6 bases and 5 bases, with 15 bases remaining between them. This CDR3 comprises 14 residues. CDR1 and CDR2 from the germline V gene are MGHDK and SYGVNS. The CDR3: CASSPVGRRDTQYF. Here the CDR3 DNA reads TGTGCCAGCAGCCCAGTTGGGCGTAGAGATACGCAGTATTTT.

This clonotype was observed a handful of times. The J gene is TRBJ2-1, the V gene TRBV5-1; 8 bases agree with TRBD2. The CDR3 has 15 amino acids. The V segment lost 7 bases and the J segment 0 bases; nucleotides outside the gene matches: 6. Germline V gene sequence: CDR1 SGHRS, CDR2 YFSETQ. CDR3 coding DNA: TGCGCCAGCCGCTCCGGGACTAGCTCCTACAATGAGCAGTTCTTC. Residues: CASRSGTSSYNEQFF.

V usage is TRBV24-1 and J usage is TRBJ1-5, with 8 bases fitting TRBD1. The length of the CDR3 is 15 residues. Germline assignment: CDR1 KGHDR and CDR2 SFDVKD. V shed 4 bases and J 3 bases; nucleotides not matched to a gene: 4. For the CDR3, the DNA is TGTGCCACCAGTGAGGGGGACAGGCCCAATCAGCCCCAGCATTTT. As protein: CATSEGDRPNQPQHF.

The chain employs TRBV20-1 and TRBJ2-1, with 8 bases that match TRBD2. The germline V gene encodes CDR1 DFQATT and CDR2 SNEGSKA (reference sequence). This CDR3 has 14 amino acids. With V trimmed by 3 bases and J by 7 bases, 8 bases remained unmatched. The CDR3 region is CSARRGAPSNEQFF. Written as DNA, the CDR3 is TGCAGTGCTAGGCGGGGGGCCCCCTCAAATGAGCAGTTCTTC.

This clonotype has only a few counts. The CDR3, as DNA: TGTGCCAGCAGCTTAAGCGGGCAGGGCCACTACGAGCAGTACTTC. Its translation: CASSLSGQGHYEQYF. The V gene is TRBV5-6, the J gene TRBJ2-7; the D gene is possibly TRBD2 (6 bases). Germline-derived CDR1 and CDR2 are SGHDT and YYEEEE. Trimming took 2 bases from V and 3 from J, leaving 15 bases between them. This CDR3 region has 15 residues.

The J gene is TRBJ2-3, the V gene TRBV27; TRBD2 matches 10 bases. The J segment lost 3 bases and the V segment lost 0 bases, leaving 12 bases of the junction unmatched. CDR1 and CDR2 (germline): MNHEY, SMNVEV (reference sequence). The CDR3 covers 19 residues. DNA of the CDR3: TGTGCCAGCAGTTTATCAATCGATGAGAGCGGGGGGGCGACAGATACGCAGTATTTT. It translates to CASSLSIDESGGATDTQYF.